This paragraph covers one T cell receptor (beta chain) sequence. The data belong to a study of T-cell memory formation after mild COVID-19. TCRdb passed the 5' RACE reads through MiXCR, listing each CDR3 protein once. The sample shows 110,000 to 150,000 distinct CDR3 sequences, under 30% of them seen only once. Trimming shortened V by 2 bases and J by 3 bases, and 13 bases separated the two germline ends. The V gene's germline CDR1 is DFQATT and CDR2 SNEGSKA (reference sequence). The CDR3 covers 14 residues. This receptor was identified in an adult woman who had mild COVID-19 (a few samples of this study predate the infection). Cell type and time point are not known. The rearrangement joins TRBV20-1 to TRBJ2-5, with D unresolved. Sequencing was done on a sample of PBMCs or a T cell subset sorted from them (not recorded which). DNA for the CDR3: TGCAGTGCTAGATCTGGAATAGTAAAAGAGACCCAGTACTTC. Its protein product is CSARSGIVKETQYF.